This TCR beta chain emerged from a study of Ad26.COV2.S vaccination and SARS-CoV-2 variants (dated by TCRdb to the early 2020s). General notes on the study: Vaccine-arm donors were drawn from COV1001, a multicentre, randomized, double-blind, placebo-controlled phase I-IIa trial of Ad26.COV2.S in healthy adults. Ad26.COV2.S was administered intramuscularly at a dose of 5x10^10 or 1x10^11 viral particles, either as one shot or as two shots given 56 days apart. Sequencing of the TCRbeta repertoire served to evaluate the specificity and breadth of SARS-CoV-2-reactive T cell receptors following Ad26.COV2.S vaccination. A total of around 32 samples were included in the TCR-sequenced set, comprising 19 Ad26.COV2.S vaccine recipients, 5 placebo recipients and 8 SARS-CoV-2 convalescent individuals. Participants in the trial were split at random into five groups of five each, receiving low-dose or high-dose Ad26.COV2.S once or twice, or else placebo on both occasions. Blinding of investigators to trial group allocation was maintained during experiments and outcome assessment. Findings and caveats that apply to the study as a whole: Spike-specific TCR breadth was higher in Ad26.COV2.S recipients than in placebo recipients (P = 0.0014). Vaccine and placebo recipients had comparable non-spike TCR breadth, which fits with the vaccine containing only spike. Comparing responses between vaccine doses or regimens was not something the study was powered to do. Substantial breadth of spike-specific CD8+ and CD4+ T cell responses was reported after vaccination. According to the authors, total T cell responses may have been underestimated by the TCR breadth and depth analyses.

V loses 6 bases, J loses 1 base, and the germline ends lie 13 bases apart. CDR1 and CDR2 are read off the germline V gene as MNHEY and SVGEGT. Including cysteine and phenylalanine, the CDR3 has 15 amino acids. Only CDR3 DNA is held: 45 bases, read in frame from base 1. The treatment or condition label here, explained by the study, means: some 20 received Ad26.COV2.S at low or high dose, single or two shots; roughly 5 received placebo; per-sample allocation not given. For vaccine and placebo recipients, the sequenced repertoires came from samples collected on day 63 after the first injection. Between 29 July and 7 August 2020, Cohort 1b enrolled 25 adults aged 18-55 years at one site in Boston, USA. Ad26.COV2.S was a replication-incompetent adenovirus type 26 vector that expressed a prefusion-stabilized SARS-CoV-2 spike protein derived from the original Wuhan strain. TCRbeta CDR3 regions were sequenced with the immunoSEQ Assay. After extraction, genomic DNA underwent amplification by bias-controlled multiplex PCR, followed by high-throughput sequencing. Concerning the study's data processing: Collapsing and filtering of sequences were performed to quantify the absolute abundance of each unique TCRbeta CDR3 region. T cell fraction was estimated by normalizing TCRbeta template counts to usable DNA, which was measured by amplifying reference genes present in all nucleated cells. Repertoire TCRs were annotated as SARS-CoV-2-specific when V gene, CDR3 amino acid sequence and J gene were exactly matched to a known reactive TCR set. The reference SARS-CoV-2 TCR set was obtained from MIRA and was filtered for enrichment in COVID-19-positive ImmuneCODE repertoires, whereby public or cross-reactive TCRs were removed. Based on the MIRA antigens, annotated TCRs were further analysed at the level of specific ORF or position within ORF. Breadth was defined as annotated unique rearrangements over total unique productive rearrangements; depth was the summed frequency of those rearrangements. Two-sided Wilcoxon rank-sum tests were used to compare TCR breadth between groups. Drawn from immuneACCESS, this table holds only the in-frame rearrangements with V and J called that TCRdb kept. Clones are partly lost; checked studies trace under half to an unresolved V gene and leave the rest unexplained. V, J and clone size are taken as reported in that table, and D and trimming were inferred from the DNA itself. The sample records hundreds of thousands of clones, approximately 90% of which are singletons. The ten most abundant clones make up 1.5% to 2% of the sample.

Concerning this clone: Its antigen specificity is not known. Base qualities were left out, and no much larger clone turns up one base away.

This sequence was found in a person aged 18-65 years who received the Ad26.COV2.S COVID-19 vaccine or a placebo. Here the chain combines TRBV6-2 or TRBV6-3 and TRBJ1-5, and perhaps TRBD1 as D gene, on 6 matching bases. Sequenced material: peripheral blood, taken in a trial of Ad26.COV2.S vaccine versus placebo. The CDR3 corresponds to CASRYRDTSNQPQHF. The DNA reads TGTGCCAGCAGGTACAGGGACACCAGCAATCAGCCCCAGCATTTT.